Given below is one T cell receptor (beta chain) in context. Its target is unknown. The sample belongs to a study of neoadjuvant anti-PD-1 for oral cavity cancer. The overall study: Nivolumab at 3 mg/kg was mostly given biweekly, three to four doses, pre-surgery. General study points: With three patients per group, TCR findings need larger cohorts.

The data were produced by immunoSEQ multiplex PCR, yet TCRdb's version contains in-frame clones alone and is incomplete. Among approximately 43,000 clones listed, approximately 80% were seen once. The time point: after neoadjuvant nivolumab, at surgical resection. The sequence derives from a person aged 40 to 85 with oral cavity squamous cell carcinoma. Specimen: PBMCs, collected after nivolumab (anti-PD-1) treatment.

CDR3 sequence reads: CASSSLQAGGPYTQYF. CDR3 nucleotides: TGTGCCAGCAGCTCCCTCCAAGCGGGAGGGCCATATACGCAGTATTTT. This sequence joins TRBV7-3 and TRBJ2-3; 10 positions agree with TRBD2. The ends lost 4 bases at V and 7 bases at J; junction bases unmatched: 11. Per germline, CDR1 SGHTA and CDR2 FQGTGA. The CDR3 covers 16 residues. The full variable domain, its missing parts supplied by reference TRBV7-3 and TRBJ2-3, is GAGVSQTPSNKVTEKGKYVELRCDPISGHTALYWYRQSLGQGPEFLIYFQGTGAADDSGLPNDRFFAVRPEGSVSTLKIQRTERGDSAVYLCASSSLQAGGPYTQYFGPGTRLTVL.